This TCR beta chain was sequenced in a study of regulatory T cells in long-lasting Graves disease. Overall study results and limits: TRBV28 was favored in persistent disease, as were TRBJ1-2 and TRBJ2-5. Patients with persistent Graves' had lower TCR diversity than newly diagnosed patients. Patients with persistent disease shared some 3,000 public clonotypes, outpacing the approximately 920 shared by new patients.

This clonotype occurred many times. Its target is not known. Germline CDR1 DFQATT, CDR2 SNEGSKA (reference sequence). With 0 bases removed from V and 5 bases from J, the gap between germline ends came to 13 bases. The length of the CDR3 is 14 residues. Time point defined: persistent/refractory GD, antithyroid drugs over 5 years with positive TRAb. The authors made the TCR library using RNA they extracted from PBMCs. Each patient gave Nine milliliters of EDTA-anticoagulated peripheral blood. Construction of TCR beta libraries relied on iRepertoire HTBI primers and on Arm-PCR targeting CDR3 regions. Via MiXCR, TCRdb re-called the multiplex PCR reads, giving one row per CDR3 protein. The sample contains approximately 690,000 distinct CDR3 sequences, roughly 30% of which appear only once.

The chain employs TRBV20-1 and TRBJ2-5; no reliable D call. This TCR came from a female donor with Graves disease. Specimen: peripheral blood mononuclear cells (PBMCs), collected when the disease was refractory, from a patient treated with antithyroid drugs. The CDR3 region is CSARDGLGWETQYF. The DNA for the CDR3 is TGCAGTGCTAGAGATGGCCTTGGATGGGAGACCCAGTACTTC.